This T cell receptor (beta chain) was observed in a study of OX40 agonist ivuxolimab in advanced cancers. Assay: immunoSEQ multiplex PCR; the TCRdb copy retains only in-frame clones and omits some. Seen here are about 48,000 clones, about 85% observed once, and the top ten hold around 9%. The CDR3 consists of 19 residues. Germline V gene data show CDR1 as MNHNS and CDR2 as SASEGT. The V gene lost 4 bases and the J gene lost 0 bases, with 25 bases spanning the gap. The sample was CD4+ or CD8+ T cells sorted from blood, taken in a trial of the OX40 agonist ivuxolimab. This chain links TRBV6-1 with TRBJ2-7; D gene uncertain. The receptor's source is an adult with an advanced solid tumor such as melanoma, head and neck, liver or kidney cancer. CDR3 residues: CASSGVEAPQYTFSYEQYF. For the CDR3, the DNA is TGTGCCAGCAGTGGGGTAGAGGCCCCTCAATACACGTTCTCCTACGAGCAGTACTTC.